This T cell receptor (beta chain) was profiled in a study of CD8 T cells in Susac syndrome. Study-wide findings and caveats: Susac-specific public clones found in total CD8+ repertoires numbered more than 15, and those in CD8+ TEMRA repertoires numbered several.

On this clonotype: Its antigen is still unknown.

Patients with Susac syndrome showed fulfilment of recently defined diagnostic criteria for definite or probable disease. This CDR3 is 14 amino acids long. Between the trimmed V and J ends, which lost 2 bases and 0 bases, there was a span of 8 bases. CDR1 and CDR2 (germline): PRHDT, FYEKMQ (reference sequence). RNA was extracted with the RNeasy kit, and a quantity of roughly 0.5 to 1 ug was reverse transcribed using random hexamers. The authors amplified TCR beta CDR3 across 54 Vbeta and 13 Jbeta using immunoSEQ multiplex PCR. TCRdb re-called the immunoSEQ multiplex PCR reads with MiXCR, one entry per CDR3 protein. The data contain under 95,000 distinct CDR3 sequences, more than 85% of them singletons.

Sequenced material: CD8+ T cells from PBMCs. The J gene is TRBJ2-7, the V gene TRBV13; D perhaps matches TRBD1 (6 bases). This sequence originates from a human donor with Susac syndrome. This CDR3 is CASSLRGGSYEQYF. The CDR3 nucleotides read TGTGCCAGCAGCTTAAGAGGGGGCTCCTACGAGCAGTACTTC. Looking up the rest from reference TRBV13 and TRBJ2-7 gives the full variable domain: AAGVIQSPRHLIKEKRETATLKCYPIPRHDTVYWYQQGPGQDPQFLISFYEKMQSDKGSIPDRFSAQQFSDYHSELNMSSLELGDSALYFCASSLRGGSYEQYFGPGTRLTVT.